This T cell receptor beta chain derives from a study of T cell changes during pregnancy in multiple sclerosis. The CDR3 length is 17 residues. The junction had 9 bases not matched to a gene; V was cut back by 5 bases and J by 3 bases. The V gene's germline CDR1 is SGHTA and CDR2 FQGNSA. The data were produced by immunoSEQ multiplex PCR, yet TCRdb's version contains in-frame clones alone and is incomplete. The sample records about 64,000 clones, 90% being singletons. This chain links TRBV7-2 with TRBJ2-3, with 12 nucleotides matching TRBD2. This sequence was found in a female donor in good health, enrolled as a control in a pregnancy study. The sequencing used peripheral blood, collected in the third trimester of pregnancy. DNA of the CDR3: TGTGCCAGCAGCCCCTCGTGGACTAGCGGGAAAACAGATACGCAGTATTTT. It is translated as CASSPSWTSGKTDTQYF.